This T cell receptor beta chain was identified in a study of CD8+ T cells in alopecia areata. On the study more broadly: The authors scored treated patients' severity by affected scalp percentage.

Stated treatment: oral pan-JAK inhibitor, 5-10 mg twice daily. Details on this clone: As yet, its antigen is unknown.

Extraction of RNA preceded its reverse transcription into cDNA, which served as the sequencing template. Profiling relied on immunoSEQ multiplex PCR, and the TCRdb table lists in-frame clones only, not all of them. The table lists over 200,000 clones, 55% to 70% of them singletons. Study findings and constraints: Sequencing of scalp tissue also captures the resident alphabeta T cells of normal skin. Scalp lesions, especially in alopecia totalis/universalis, had higher clonality than normal scalp.

The ends were cut back, 5 bases at V and 5 bases at J, with 17 bases in the middle. The CDR3 consists of 15 residues. Germline V gene sequence: CDR1 SEHNR, CDR2 FQNEAQ (reference sequence). V gene TRBV7-9 combines with J gene TRBJ2-3, with D possibly TRBD1 on 5 matching bases. The sample here was CD4+ T cells sorted from blood, taken at week 4, from a patient treated with tofacitinib. This TCR came from a human donor with alopecia areata. CDR3 residues: CASSPRGNPRDTQYF. CDR3 DNA: TGTGCCAGCAGCCCAAGGGGCAACCCAAGAGATACGCAGTATTTT.